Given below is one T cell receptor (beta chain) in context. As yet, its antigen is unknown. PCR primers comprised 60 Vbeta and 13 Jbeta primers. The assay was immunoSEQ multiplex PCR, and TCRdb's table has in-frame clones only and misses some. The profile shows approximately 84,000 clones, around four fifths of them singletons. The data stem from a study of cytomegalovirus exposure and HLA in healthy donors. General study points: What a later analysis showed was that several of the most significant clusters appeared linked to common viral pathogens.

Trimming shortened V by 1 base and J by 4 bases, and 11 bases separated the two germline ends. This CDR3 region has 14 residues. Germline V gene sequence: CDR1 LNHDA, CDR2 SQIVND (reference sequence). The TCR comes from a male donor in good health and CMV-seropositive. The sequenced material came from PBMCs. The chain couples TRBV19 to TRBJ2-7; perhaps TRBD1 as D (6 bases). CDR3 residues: CASSIAQGAYEQYF. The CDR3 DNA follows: TGTGCCAGTAGTATAGCACAGGGTGCGTACGAGCAGTACTTC.